This is a list of T cell receptor beta chains from one sample in a study of neurological immune-mediated disorders. TCRdb called the 5' RACE reads again in MiXCR, with one record for every CDR3 protein. Altogether 57,000 or so distinct CDR3 sequences are present, over 9.5% being singletons, with the ten largest covering 1.5% to 2%. The sample comprised PBMCs. These receptors came from a man aged 55 to 70 in good health. Both conserved end residues are part of each CDR3. Each record gives: clone size, D gene, J gene, V gene, CDR3 DNA, CDR3 protein. A D gene is named only where the DNA matches it firmly. Clone size, where shown, is once, few, many, or a class for clones that have expanded.

size: -
D: -
J: TRBJ1-3
V: TRBV4-3
DNA: TGCGCCAGCAGCCAAGTGGCCGTCAGCAACTCTGGAAACACTATATATTTT
CDR3: CASSQVAVSNSGNTIYF

size: many
D: TRBD2
J: TRBJ2-5
V: TRBV20-1
DNA: TGCAGTGCTGGACGAGCGGGGGTGACCAGGCCTTACCAAGAGACCCAGTACTTC
CDR3: CSAGRAGVTRPYQETQYF

size: many
D: -
J: TRBJ1-2
V: TRBV15
DNA: TGTGCCACCAGCAGCCGAACCTCAGGGACGGGCTACACCTTC
CDR3: CATSSRTSGTGYTF

size: many
D: TRBD1
J: TRBJ2-7
V: TRBV5-1
DNA: TGCGCCAGCAGCTCGCCCGGACAGGGGGGCACCTACGAGCAGTACTTC
CDR3: CASSSPGQGGTYEQYF

size: many
D: TRBD2
J: TRBJ2-5
V: TRBV7-2
DNA: TGTGCCAGCAGCGTCGGGGGGGCCAGGGAGACCCAGTACTTC
CDR3: CASSVGGARETQYF

size: many
D: -
J: TRBJ1-5
V: TRBV7-2
DNA: TGTGCCAGCAGCACTAGGGGCAATCAGCCCCAGCATTTT
CDR3: CASSTRGNQPQHF

size: many
D: -
J: TRBJ1-4
V: TRBV6-6
DNA: TGTGCCAGCAGTTCAGGGGATCGGCGGGAAAAACTGTTTTTT
CDR3: CASSSGDRREKLFF

size: many
D: TRBD2
J: TRBJ2-1
V: TRBV6-1
DNA: TGTGCCAGCAGTGAGGGACTAAACTACAATGAGCAGTTCTTC
CDR3: CASSEGLNYNEQFF

size: many
D: TRBD1
J: TRBJ1-1
V: TRBV20-1
DNA: TGCAGTGCTAGAAGGGGGGACAGAAGGGAGGAAGCTTTCTTT
CDR3: CSARRGDRREEAFF

size: many
D: -
J: TRBJ2-7
V: TRBV20-1
DNA: TGCAGTGCTCACGAGGGGGGGGGGCCCTACGAGCAGTACTTC
CDR3: CSAHEGGGPYEQYF

size: many
D: TRBD1
J: TRBJ2-1
V: TRBV7-3
DNA: TGTGCCAGCAGCCCAGGGGGACAGGGTCGGAATGAGCAGTTCTTC
CDR3: CASSPGGQGRNEQFF

size: many
D: -
J: TRBJ1-3
V: TRBV5-1
DNA: TGCGCCAGCAGCTTGGGGGGACTCGGAAACACCATATATTTT
CDR3: CASSLGGLGNTIYF

size: many
D: TRBD2
J: TRBJ2-3
V: TRBV5-4
DNA: TGTGCCAGCACCCCGGGGGGGGGGGATACGCAGTATTTT
CDR3: CASTPGGGDTQYF

size: many
D: -
J: TRBJ2-1
V: TRBV11-2
DNA: TGTGCCAGCAGCTTAGGATGGCAGAGTAATGAGCAGTTCTTC
CDR3: CASSLGWQSNEQFF

size: -
D: -
J: TRBJ1-4
V: TRBV20-1
DNA: TGCAGTGCTAGAGACCCATTTGGGCCGTCAACTAATGAAAAACTGTTTTTT
CDR3: CSARDPFGPSTNEKLFF

size: many
D: TRBD1
J: TRBJ2-5
V: TRBV7-2
DNA: TGTGCCAGCAGCTTAGTGGGGACAGGGGCCTTACAAGAGACCCAGTACTTC
CDR3: CASSLVGTGALQETQYF

size: -
D: -
J: TRBJ1-1
V: TRBV5-1
DNA: TGCGCCAGCAAGGCAGGGGACACTGAAGCTTTCTTT
CDR3: CASKAGDTEAFF

size: many
D: -
J: TRBJ1-3
V: TRBV18
DNA: TGTGCCAGCTCACCTAGGGATGGAAACACCATATATTTT
CDR3: CASSPRDGNTIYF

size: many
D: -
J: TRBJ1-4
V: TRBV7-2
DNA: TGTGCCAGCAGCAAAATGGCGGGGGTTGAAAAACTGTTTTTT
CDR3: CASSKMAGVEKLFF

size: many
D: -
J: TRBJ2-3
V: TRBV6-1
DNA: TGTGCCAGCAGTATGCGGCAGGGGAGCACAGATACGCAGTATTTT
CDR3: CASSMRQGSTDTQYF

size: -
D: TRBD2
J: TRBJ2-7
V: TRBV10-3
DNA: TGTGCAATCAGTACCCTCAGCGGGGGAACCTACGAGCAGTACTTC
CDR3: CAISTLSGGTYEQYF

size: many
D: -
J: TRBJ1-5
V: TRBV6-2/TRBV6-3
DNA: TGTGCCAGCAGTCCGGGGTTATTTATGCCCCAGCATTTT
CDR3: CASSPGLFMPQHF

size: many
D: -
J: TRBJ2-5
V: TRBV29-1
DNA: TGCAGCATCAACCGGGACATCCAAGAGACCCAGTACTTC
CDR3: CSINRDIQETQYF

size: many
D: TRBD2
J: TRBJ2-1
V: TRBV5-1
DNA: TGCGCCAGCAGCTCCACTAGCGGTGGTGGGAATGAGCAGTTCTTC
CDR3: CASSSTSGGGNEQFF

size: many
D: -
J: TRBJ1-6
V: TRBV27
DNA: TGTGCCAGCAGTTTAAACTCAGGGGCCTATTCACCCCTCCACTTT
CDR3: CASSLNSGAYSPLHF

size: -
D: TRBD1
J: TRBJ1-1
V: TRBV6-2/TRBV6-3
DNA: TGTGCCAGCCGTAGACAGGGGGCGACGGCTTTCTTT
CDR3: CASRRQGATAFF

size: many
D: -
J: TRBJ1-1
V: TRBV5-1
DNA: TGCGCCAGCAGCTTGGAAGGGGTGGCCTGGGGCACTGAAGCTTTCTTT
CDR3: CASSLEGVAWGTEAFF

size: many
D: -
J: TRBJ1-2
V: TRBV20-1
DNA: TGCAGTGCTAGAGATGCGGGTATGGTTGGCTACACCTTC
CDR3: CSARDAGMVGYTF

size: -
D: TRBD1
J: TRBJ2-5
V: TRBV7-9
DNA: TGTGCCAGCAGCTTCGGGGACAGTACCCAAGAGACCCAGTACTTC
CDR3: CASSFGDSTQETQYF

size: -
D: TRBD2
J: TRBJ2-3
V: TRBV12-3/TRBV12-4
DNA: TGTGCCAGCAGTTCCCAAGCGGGGGGGCCTTGGACAGATACGCAGTATTTT
CDR3: CASSSQAGGPWTDTQYF

size: many
D: -
J: TRBJ1-3
V: TRBV14
DNA: TGTGCCAGCAGCCAAGCCCTCCTCGGAAACACCATATATTTT
CDR3: CASSQALLGNTIYF

size: many
D: -
J: TRBJ1-5
V: TRBV7-2
DNA: TGTGCCAGCAGCTCCGACATCGATCAGCCCCAGCATTTT
CDR3: CASSSDIDQPQHF

size: -
D: -
J: TRBJ1-1
V: TRBV5-1
DNA: TGCGCCAGCAGCTACTCCGGGACTGCGAATACTGAAGCTTTCTTT
CDR3: CASSYSGTANTEAFF

size: many
D: -
J: TRBJ2-5
V: TRBV11-2
DNA: TGTGCCAGCAGCTCTCTCCGGGCACCCCAAGAGACCCAGTACTTC
CDR3: CASSSLRAPQETQYF

size: many
D: TRBD1
J: TRBJ2-2
V: TRBV7-8
DNA: TGTGCCAGCAGCGCTGGGACAGGGAGGACCGGGGAGCTGTTTTTT
CDR3: CASSAGTGRTGELFF

size: many
D: -
J: TRBJ1-5
V: TRBV5-6
DNA: TGTGCCAGCAGCTTGGCCGCGGGGGGGGGCGGGCAGCCCCAGCATTTT
CDR3: CASSLAAGGGGQPQHF

size: many
D: -
J: TRBJ1-3
V: TRBV4-3
DNA: TGCGCCAGCAGCCAGGATCCCGGCAGGTCGGACACCATATATTTT
CDR3: CASSQDPGRSDTIYF

size: many
D: TRBD1
J: TRBJ2-7
V: TRBV18
DNA: TGTGCCAGCTCACCACCAGACAGGGGCGAGCAGTACTTC
CDR3: CASSPPDRGEQYF

size: -
D: TRBD2
J: TRBJ2-1
V: TRBV5-5
DNA: TGTGCCAGCAGCTTTATGACGGGGGGGGCCTACAATGAGCAGTTCTTC
CDR3: CASSFMTGGAYNEQFF

size: many
D: -
J: TRBJ1-6
V: TRBV7-2
DNA: TGTGCCAGCAGCTTAAATGGATCACCCCTCCACTTT
CDR3: CASSLNGSPLHF

size: many
D: TRBD1
J: TRBJ1-1
V: TRBV11-2
DNA: TGTGCCAGCAGCTTTACAGGGGCTGAAGCTTTCTTT
CDR3: CASSFTGAEAFF

size: many
D: -
J: TRBJ2-4
V: TRBV3-1
DNA: TGTGCCAGCAGCCAAGGACGGGGGTTAGCCAAAAACATTCAGTACTTC
CDR3: CASSQGRGLAKNIQYF

size: many
D: TRBD1
J: TRBJ2-7
V: TRBV5-1
DNA: TGCGCCAGCAGCTTATGGGACAGGGGCTACGAGCAGTACTTC
CDR3: CASSLWDRGYEQYF

size: many
D: -
J: TRBJ1-1
V: TRBV20-1
DNA: TGCAGTGCTTCGGGACATACGAACACTGAAGCTTTCTTT
CDR3: CSASGHTNTEAFF

size: many
D: TRBD2
J: TRBJ2-1
V: TRBV5-1
DNA: TGCGCCAGCAGCTTGGAAGGGACTAGCCTCAATGAGCAGTTCTTC
CDR3: CASSLEGTSLNEQFF

size: many
D: -
J: TRBJ2-7
V: TRBV6-5
DNA: TGTGCCAGCAGTTACTCGAAGCGCTACGAGCAGTACTTC
CDR3: CASSYSKRYEQYF

size: many
D: TRBD2
J: TRBJ2-3
V: TRBV5-5
DNA: TGTGCCAGCAGCTTGGCGGGGGTAGCGGGGTCAGATACGCAGTATTTT
CDR3: CASSLAGVAGSDTQYF

size: many
D: -
J: TRBJ1-4
V: TRBV20-1
DNA: TGCAGTGCTAGCTTGTGGGCAGAAAAACTGTTTTTT
CDR3: CSASLWAEKLFF

size: -
D: -
J: TRBJ2-2
V: TRBV13
DNA: TGTGCCAGCAGCGAGAACACCGGGGAGCTGTTTTTT
CDR3: CASSENTGELFF

size: many
D: TRBD1
J: TRBJ2-2
V: TRBV3-1
DNA: TGTGCCAGCAGCCCACAGGGGGCGCGTGACACCGGGGAGCTGTTTTTT
CDR3: CASSPQGARDTGELFF

size: many
D: TRBD1
J: TRBJ1-1
V: TRBV6-5
DNA: TGTGCCAGCAGTAAACATCGATCAGGGGGCGCAAGGAACACTGAAGCTTTCTTT
CDR3: CASSKHRSGGARNTEAFF

size: few
D: -
J: TRBJ1-5
V: TRBV12-3/TRBV12-4
DNA: TGTGCCAGCAGTTTAGGGGGGGCAAGCAATCAGCCCCAGCATTTT
CDR3: CASSLGGASNQPQHF

size: many
D: -
J: TRBJ1-1
V: TRBV28
DNA: TGTGCCAGCAGTTTGAGCGGGTGGGACACTGAAGCTTTCTTT
CDR3: CASSLSGWDTEAFF